The TCR beta chain described here comes from a study of cytomegalovirus exposure and HLA in healthy donors. General observations from the study: In an earlier analysis, most TCR beta V segments were productive about 87% or about 30% of the time. The study had only CMV serostatus as immune exposure information. Across HLA loci, a later analysis found differing TCR association rates, with DRB1 most and HLA-C fewest.

Trimming removed 6 bases from V and 7 bases from J, with 10 bases in between. The CDR3 covers 12 residues. Germline CDR1 reads MNHNY; CDR2 reads SVGAGI (reference sequence). With 60 Vbeta and 13 Jbeta primers, the PCR was carried out. Produced via immunoSEQ multiplex PCR; TCRdb's table is partial and in-frame only. The table records approximately 150,000 clones, 77% of them present only once. As concerns this clone: Its antigen is undetermined.

The donors (healthy individuals) were bone marrow donors. The source is a woman under 40 in good health and CMV-seronegative. This rearrangement joins TRBV6-6 to TRBJ2-1; the D is unclear. The source material was PBMCs. CDR3 in amino acids: CASRKFRNEQFF. The DNA for the CDR3 is TGTGCCAGCAGGAAATTCCGGAATGAGCAGTTCTTC.